One sample yielded the 10 T cell receptor beta chains listed below, sequenced in a study of T cell clones after liver transplantation. Profiling relied on immunoSEQ multiplex PCR, and the TCRdb table lists in-frame clones only, not all of them. The top ten clones hold around 10% of a sample with about 50,000 clones, approximately 71% of them seen once. The sequencing used CD4+ T cells from blood, collected roughly 55 months after liver transplant. Receptors were obtained from a human patient who received a liver transplant. Some T cells may have come from the graft donor.

This clone has just a few counts. The genes are TRBV6-5 and TRBJ2-7, with no clear D. V gave up 0 bases and J gave up 7 bases, with 4 bases separating them. From germline, CDR1 is MNHEY and CDR2 SVGAGI. The CDR3 totals 11 residues. CDR3 region: CASSYSGEQYF. DNA for the CDR3: TGTGCCAGCAGTTACTCCGGAGAGCAGTACTTC.

The CDR3 spells CASSPRQGNVENHF. Written as DNA, the CDR3 is TGTGCCAGCAGTCCGAGGCAGGGTAACGTCGAGAATCATTTT. The rearrangement uses TRBV6-6 and TRBJ1-5; maybe TRBD1 (5 bases). The V and J ends lost 5 bases and 16 bases respectively, with 24 bases between them. This CDR3 is 14 amino acids long. The V gene's germline CDR1 is MNHNY and CDR2 SVGAGI (reference sequence).

V is TRBV20-1 and J is TRBJ1-1; D unclear. This CDR3 is 11 amino acids long. Trimming left V 3 bases short and J 2 bases short, with 4 bases between. Germline CDR1 and CDR2: DFQATT and SNEGSKA (reference sequence). DNA of the CDR3: TGCAGTGCTAGGGTTAACACTGAAGCTTTCTTT. Its translation: CSARVNTEAFF.

In regard to this clone: This sample includes further DNA sequences coding for the same CDR3. The chain uses TRBV5-4 and TRBJ2-5; D is unresolved. The V gene's germline CDR1 is SGHNT and CDR2 YYREEE (reference sequence). This CDR3 has 14 residues. The V end lost 0 bases, the J end lost 2 bases, and 8 bases lay between the germline ends. CDR3: CASSLGQAQETQYF. CDR3 nucleotides: TGTGCCAGCAGCTTGGGGCAGGCACAAGAGACCCAGTACTTC. The full variable domain, completed using reference TRBV5-4 and TRBJ2-5, is ETGVTQSPTHLIKTRGQQVTLRCSSQSGHNTVSWYQQALGQGPQFIFQYYREEENGRGNFPPRFSGLQFPNYSSELNVNALELDDSALYLCASSLGQAQETQYFGPGTRLLVL.

The rearrangement uses TRBV18 and TRBJ1-1; D not certain. V shed 3 bases and J shed 5 bases, with 19 bases lying between them. The V gene's germline CDR1 is KGHSH and CDR2 LQKENI. The CDR3 totals 16 residues. CDR3 nucleotides: TGTGCCAGCTCACCGCGCGGGTATGAGGGAAGGACTGAAGCTTTCTTT. It codes for CASSPRGYEGRTEAFF.

J is TRBJ1-2 and V is TRBV30; D remains unclear. The germline V gene has CDR1 GTSNPN and CDR2 SVGIG (reference sequence). The V end lost 0 bases, the J end lost 1 base, and 6 bases lay between the germline ends. The CDR3 contains 13 residues. CDR3 sequence reads: CAWSVNGNYGYTF. The CDR3 nucleotides read TGTGCCTGGAGTGTGAACGGTAACTATGGCTACACCTTC.

The chain links TRBV6-1 to TRBJ2-1, with 10 positions matching TRBD1. Per germline, CDR1 MNHNS and CDR2 SASEGT. CDR3 length equals 14 residues. Trimming at V came to 7 bases and at J to 5 bases, leaving 5 bases not matched to a gene. The CDR3 bases are TGTGCCAGCACCCGGGACAGGGGCCACAATGAGCAGTTCTTC. Its translation is CASTRDRGHNEQFF.

This clone has just a few counts. V usage is TRBV30 and J usage is TRBJ1-1, with D perhaps matching TRBD1 (5 bases). The CDR3 sequence is 13 residues long. The germline CDR1 and CDR2 sequences are GTSNPN and SVGIG (reference sequence). V lost 0 bases and J 5 bases, leaving 10 bases between the germline ends. CDR3 sequence (DNA): TGTGCCTGGAGTGTAGTGGGGGGGACTGAAGCTTTCTTT. Encoded protein: CAWSVVGGTEAFF. The whole variable domain, remainder taken from reference TRBV30 and TRBJ1-1, is SQTIHQWPATLVQPVGSPLSLECTVEGTSNPNLYWYRQAAGRGLQLLFYSVGIGQISSEVPQNLSASRPQDRQFILSSKKLLLSDSGFYLCAWSVVGGTEAFFGQGTRLTVV.

This chain joins TRBV18 and TRBJ1-6; D ambiguous. This CDR3 region has 16 residues. The ends were cut back, 5 bases at V and 0 bases at J, with 11 bases in the middle. The V gene's germline CDR1 is KGHSH and CDR2 LQKENI. CDR3 coding DNA: TGTGCCAGCTCAAAACGAGAGAGCTCCTATAATTCACCCCTCCACTTT. Residues: CASSKRESSYNSPLHF.

This clone was seen only once. The V and J genes are TRBV15 and TRBJ1-1; TRBD1 matches at 8 bases. Germline V gives CDR1 LNHNV, CDR2 YYDKDF (reference sequence). V dropped 5 bases and J dropped 3; count of bases not matched to a gene: 8. This CDR3 comprises 15 residues. CDR3 sequence reads: CATSVHTGGDTEAFF. The CDR3, as DNA: TGTGCCACCAGCGTACATACAGGGGGGGACACTGAAGCTTTCTTT.